The sequence of this T cell receptor beta chain was determined in a study of low-dose radiotherapy and immunotherapy resistance in tumors. Study-wide background: Participants in Cohort 2 were given 1 Gy per fraction every two weeks, for 13 Gy over 26 weeks. Once cycle 1 day 1 began, patients took oral aspirin 300 mg daily for four cycles.

Primers targeting TRAV and TRBV primed first-strand cDNA, covering alpha and beta chains. TCRs were amplified for roughly 20 PCR cycles with a constant-region primer and V-primer adapter. In vitro transcription amplified isolated mRNA. TCRdb used MiXCR to reprocess the reads, holding one entry per CDR3 protein. The sample lists about 64,000 distinct CDR3 sequences, about 25% occurring once. From germline, CDR1 is SNHLY and CDR2 FYNNEI. The CDR3 consists of 16 residues. With V trimmed by 10 bases and J by 5 bases, 9 bases remained unmatched. The time point is: before trial treatment. This clonotype has at least ten counts.

The V gene is TRBV2, the J gene TRBJ2-2, with TRBD2 matching over 14 bases. The clonotype originates from a male donor with rectosigmoid adenocarcinoma. This specimen consisted of PBMCs, obtained before treatment. This chain's CDR3 is CATGGLAGAGTGELFF. Here the CDR3 DNA reads TGTGCCACTGGGGGACTAGCGGGAGCAGGGACCGGGGAGCTGTTTTTT.